This T cell receptor (beta chain) was documented in a study of tumor and adjacent non-tumor tissue in lung cancer. Study context: Aged about 31 to 80 years, patients included roughly eleven men and about five women with stage I to III disease.

This sample's RNA came from whole unsorted tissue. This non-tumor lung sample came from over 3 cm beyond the tumor edge. Remarks on this clonotype: No antigen is known for it. One end of the junction is discordant with germline, which a read error may explain.

Germline V lookup: CDR1 DFQATT, CDR2 SNEGSKA (reference sequence). The CDR3 covers 15 residues. General study findings and limits: Normal lung showed higher cumulative top 100 clone frequency than tumor. Tumor TCR diversity, when higher, was linked to shorter survival. Tumor tissue had significantly higher TCR diversity than normal lung.

Three rounds of nested PCR, following a modified ARM-PCR protocol, produced the TCRbeta library. TCRdb re-analysed the multiplex PCR reads in MiXCR, keeping a single row per CDR3 protein. The table includes approximately 100,000 distinct CDR3 sequences, roughly 60% detected once. The source is a man aged 25 to 40 with non-small cell lung cancer. V usage is TRBV20-1 and J usage is TRBJ2-3; D is uncertain. Sequencing was done on a sample of distant non-tumor lung tissue. The chain's CDR3 is CSARDLGRYIDTQYF. The DNA for the CDR3 is TGCAGTGCTAGAGATTTGGGCAGGTACATAGATACGCAATATTTT.